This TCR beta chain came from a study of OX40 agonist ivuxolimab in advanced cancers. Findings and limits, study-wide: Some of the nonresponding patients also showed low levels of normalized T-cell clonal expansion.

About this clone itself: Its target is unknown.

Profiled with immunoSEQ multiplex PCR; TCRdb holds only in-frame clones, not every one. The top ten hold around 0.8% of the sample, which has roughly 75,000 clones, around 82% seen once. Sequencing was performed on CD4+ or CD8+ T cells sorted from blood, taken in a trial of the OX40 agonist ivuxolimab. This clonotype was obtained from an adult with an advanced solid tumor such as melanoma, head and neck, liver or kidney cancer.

The CDR3 DNA follows: TGTGCCAGCAGCTTAGTAGACTCCACCTACGAGCAGTACTTC. This gives the protein CASSLVDSTYEQYF. J is TRBJ2-7 and V is TRBV7-9; D is unresolved. The germline V and J ends were trimmed by 1 base and 2 bases, with 9 bases remaining between them. CDR3 length equals 14 residues. From germline, CDR1 is SEHNR and CDR2 FQNEAQ (reference sequence).